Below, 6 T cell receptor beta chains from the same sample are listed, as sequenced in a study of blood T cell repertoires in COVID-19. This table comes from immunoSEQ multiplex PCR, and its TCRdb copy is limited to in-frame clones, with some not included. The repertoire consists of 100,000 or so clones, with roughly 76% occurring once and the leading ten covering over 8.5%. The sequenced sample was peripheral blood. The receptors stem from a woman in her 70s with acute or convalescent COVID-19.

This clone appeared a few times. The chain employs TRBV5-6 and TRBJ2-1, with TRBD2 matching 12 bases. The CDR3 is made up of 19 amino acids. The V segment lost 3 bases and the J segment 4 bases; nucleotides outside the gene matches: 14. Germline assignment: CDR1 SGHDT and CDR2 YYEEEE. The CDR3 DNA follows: TGTGCCAGCAGCTCGGGTCCTAGCGGGGGGGCCAGTCGGTACAATGAGCAGTTCTTC. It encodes CASSSGPSGGASRYNEQFF.

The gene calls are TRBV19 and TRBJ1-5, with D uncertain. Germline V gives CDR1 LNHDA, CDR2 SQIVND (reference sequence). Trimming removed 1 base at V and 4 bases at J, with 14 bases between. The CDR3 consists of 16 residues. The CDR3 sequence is CASSIAVVTQNQPQHF. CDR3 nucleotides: TGTGCCAGTAGTATAGCGGTCGTGACTCAGAATCAGCCCCAGCATTTT. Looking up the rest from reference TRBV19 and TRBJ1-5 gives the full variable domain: DGGITQSPKYLFRKEGQNVTLSCEQNLNHDAMYWYRQDPGQGLRLIYYSQIVNDFQKGDIAEGYSVSREKKESFPLTVTSAQKNPTAFYLCASSIAVVTQNQPQHFGDGTRLSIL.

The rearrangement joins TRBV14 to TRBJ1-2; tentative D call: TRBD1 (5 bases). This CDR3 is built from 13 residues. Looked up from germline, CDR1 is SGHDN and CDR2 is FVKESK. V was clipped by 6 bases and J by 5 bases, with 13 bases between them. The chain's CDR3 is CASRPWRGYGYTF. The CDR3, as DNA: TGTGCCAGCAGACCCTGGAGGGGTTATGGCTACACCTTC.

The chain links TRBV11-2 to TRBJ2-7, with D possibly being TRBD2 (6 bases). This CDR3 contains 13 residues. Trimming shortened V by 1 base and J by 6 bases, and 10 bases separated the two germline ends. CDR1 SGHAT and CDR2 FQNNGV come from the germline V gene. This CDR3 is CASSLAGVGEQYF. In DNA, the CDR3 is TGTGCCAGCAGCTTAGCGGGAGTGGGCGAGCAGTACTTC.

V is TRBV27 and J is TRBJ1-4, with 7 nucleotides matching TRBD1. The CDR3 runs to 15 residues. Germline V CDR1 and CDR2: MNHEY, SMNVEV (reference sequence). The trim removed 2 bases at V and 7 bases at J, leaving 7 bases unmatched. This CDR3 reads CASSLGMGQLEKLFF. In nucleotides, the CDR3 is TGTGCCAGCAGTTTAGGGATGGGACAGCTTGAAAAACTGTTTTTT.

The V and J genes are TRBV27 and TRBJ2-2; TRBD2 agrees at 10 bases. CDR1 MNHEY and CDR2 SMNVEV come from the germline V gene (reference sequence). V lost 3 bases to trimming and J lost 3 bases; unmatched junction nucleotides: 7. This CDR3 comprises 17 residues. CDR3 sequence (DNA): TGTGCCAGCAGTTTCCTTACTAGCGGGATGGACACCGGGGAGCTGTTTTTT. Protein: CASSFLTSGMDTGELFF.